This T cell receptor (beta chain) was observed in a study of blood T cell repertoires in COVID-19. At the level of the study: The samples span acute and convalescent COVID-19 from the United States, Italy and Spain. The cDNA or gDNA used as material had been derived from T cells, B-cell-depleted T cells, or PBMCs.

Clinical history as reported by participants underpinned cohort assignment. This clone was counted once. In the source study's methods: Nucleated cell counts were estimated from reference gene primer amplification. Data came from immunoSEQ multiplex PCR; TCRdb stores just in-frame clones and leaves some out. V and J calls and clone size are given by that table; D and trimming were obtained from the DNA. The table records some 300,000 clones, 70% to 90% of them present only once. V was clipped by 7 bases and J by 7 bases, with 11 bases between them. The length of the CDR3 is 13 residues. The sequencing sample was made of PBMCs or T cells enriched from blood (not recorded which). The rearrangement joins TRBV12-3 or TRBV12-4 to TRBJ1-6; D is perhaps TRBD1 (5 bases). The TCR originated in an older woman in a cohort exposed to, infected with or recovered from COVID-19 (not recorded which). The CDR3 DNA reads as TGTGCCAGCAACCGGGGGGACAATTCACCCCTCCACTTT. The encoded protein is CASNRGDNSPLHF.